Below, 30 T cell receptor beta chains from the same sample are listed, as sequenced in a study of shared clonotypes between healthy human individuals. Terminally differentiated effector memory CD45RA+ cells were left out of the naive CD8 fraction, which was CD45RO-negative and positively selected for CCR7. TCRdb's table, derived via immunoSEQ multiplex PCR, lists solely in-frame clones and lacks some. Here the sample spans about 2,100,000 clones, about 92% being singletons. Sequenced: naive CD8+ T cells from PBMCs. The receptors come from a man between 18 and 29 years old in good health. Some clones in this sample may be carry-over from other donors' samples.

The V and J genes are TRBV28 and TRBJ1-1; 9 bases map to TRBD1. With V trimmed by 3 bases and J by 0 bases, 5 bases remained unmatched. CDR3 length: 16 residues. Germline lookup yields CDR1 MDHEN and CDR2 SYDVKM. This CDR3 is CASSFPGTGMNTEAFF. CDR3 nucleotides: TGTGCCAGCAGTTTTCCCGGGACAGGGATGAACACTGAAGCTTTCTTT.

The chain couples TRBV4-1 to TRBJ2-1; unclear D gene. Deletions cut 4 bases from V and 2 bases from J, with 12 bases between. This CDR3 contains 15 residues. Germline loops: CDR1 MGHRA, CDR2 YSYEKL. In DNA, the CDR3 is TGCGCCAGCAGCCCCAGTCCCGGCCCCTACAATGAGCAGTTCTTC. Translating gives CASSPSPGPYNEQFF.

The chain has TRBV28 and TRBJ1-5, with 7 bases that match TRBD1. CDR1 and CDR2 (germline): MDHEN, SYDVKM. V lost 2 bases and J lost 6; bases outside the gene matches: 10. There are 16 residues in the CDR3. CDR3 coding DNA: TGTGCCAGCAGTTTAAGGAAGACAGGGAGAATTCAGCCCCAGCATTTT. It translates to CASSLRKTGRIQPQHF.

V is TRBV23-1 and J is TRBJ2-5, with TRBD2 identical over 7 bases. TRBV23-1 falls under the ORF class, with uncertain function. V lost 6 bases, J lost 6 bases, and 13 bases stayed unmatched. CDR3 length: 15 residues. CDR3 nucleotides: TGCGCCAGCAGCAGCGGGACTGTTGGTTGGAAGACCCAGTACTTC. Its protein product is CASSSGTVGWKTQYF.

The chain carries TRBV11-2 and TRBJ2-5; no definite D call. The CDR3 contains 16 residues. Trimming shortened V by 1 base and J by 4 bases, and 16 bases separated the two germline ends. Germline CDR1 is SGHAT and CDR2 is FQNNGV. CDR3 DNA: TGTGCCAGCAGCTTAGTTGTCTCCGCCCGCGGAGAGACCCAGTACTTC. Its translation: CASSLVVSARGETQYF.

This clone was seen a handful of times. The chain is built from TRBV29-1 and TRBJ1-1; D not certain. Trimming pared 6 bases from V and 3 bases from J, leaving 5 bases between. The germline CDR1 and CDR2 sequences are SQVTM and ANQGSEA. The CDR3 runs 10 residues. CDR3: CSVAYTEAFF. In DNA form, the CDR3 reads TGCAGCGTCGCGTACACTGAAGCTTTCTTT.

V gene TRBV27 combines with J gene TRBJ2-7; weak D call: TRBD2 (6 bases). The CDR3 is 15 residues long. CDR1 is MNHEY and CDR2 is SMNVEV in the germline V gene (reference sequence). Trimming pared 6 bases from V and 2 bases from J, leaving 17 bases between. This CDR3 is CASSLDGTSTYEQYF. In nucleotides, the CDR3 is TGTGCCAGCAGCTTGGACGGGACTTCAACCTACGAGCAGTACTTC.

This chain joins TRBV7-3 and TRBJ2-7; possible D gene TRBD2, 6 bases. Germline values: CDR1 SGHTA, CDR2 FQGTGA. CDR3 length: 15 residues. With 2 bases removed from V and 1 base from J, the gap between germline ends came to 12 bases. CDR3 bases: TGTGCCAGCAGCTTATTCGGAGGGGATTCCTACGAGCAGTACTTC. Protein: CASSLFGGDSYEQYF. The full variable domain, rest sourced from reference TRBV7-3 and TRBJ2-7, is GAGVSQTPSNKVTEKGKYVELRCDPISGHTALYWYRQSLGQGPEFLIYFQGTGAADDSGLPNDRFFAVRPEGSVSTLKIQRTERGDSAVYLCASSLFGGDSYEQYFGPGTRLTVT.

The chain links TRBV19 to TRBJ2-7; 7 bases align to TRBD2. The CDR3 totals 14 residues. Unmatched junction bases numbered 8, after V lost 5 bases and J lost 4 bases. Looked up from germline, CDR1 is LNHDA and CDR2 is SQIVND (reference sequence). CDR3 in DNA: TGTGCCAGTAGTTCAGACCCGGGGGGTTACGAGCAGTACTTC. This sequence encodes CASSSDPGGYEQYF.

This chain connects TRBV7-9 to TRBJ1-2; D uncertain. Trimming took off 5 bases at V and 4 bases at J, with 11 bases between the two ends. The CDR3 contains 13 residues. CDR1 is SEHNR and CDR2 is FQNEAQ in the germline V gene (reference sequence). CDR3: CASSASDFYGYTF. The CDR3 bases are TGTGCCAGCAGCGCATCGGACTTCTATGGCTACACCTTC.

The V gene is TRBV10-3, the J gene TRBJ1-2; TRBD1 agrees at 7 bases. V was clipped by 3 bases and J by 4 bases; unmatched bases: 8. The CDR3 loop spans 15 amino acids. Germline CDR1 and CDR2: ENHRY and SYGVKD. Here the CDR3 reads CAISESIRQGYGYTF. CDR3 coding DNA: TGTGCCATCAGTGAATCAATTCGACAGGGCTATGGCTACACCTTC.

The chain has TRBV5-5 and TRBJ2-5; D possibly uses TRBD1 or TRBD2 (5 bases each). With 2 bases removed from V and 2 bases from J, the gap between germline ends came to 13 bases. Germline CDR1 is SGHKS and CDR2 is YYEKEE (reference sequence). The CDR3 runs 15 residues. CDR3 residues: CASSLFRDGQETQYF. The CDR3 nucleotides are TGTGCCAGCAGCTTATTTCGGGACGGACAAGAGACCCAGTACTTC.

The chain recombines TRBV27 with TRBJ2-1, with 10 bases aligning to TRBD2. The CDR3 extends over 17 amino acids. V lost 2 bases and J lost 7; bases outside the gene matches: 11. The germline V gene has CDR1 MNHEY and CDR2 SMNVEV (reference sequence). CDR3 residues: CASSLPTLAGEVNEQFF. CDR3 DNA sequence: TGTGCCAGCAGTTTACCAACTCTAGCGGGAGAGGTGAATGAGCAGTTCTTC.

The chain couples TRBV9 to TRBJ2-1; TRBD2 agrees at 8 bases. CDR3 length: 16 residues. V was pared by 4 bases and J by 4 bases, with 10 bases of the junction left unmatched. CDR1 and CDR2 from the germline V gene are SGDLS and YYNGEE. The CDR3 region has the DNA TGTGCCAGCAGCCCCGCGTCCTCGGGAGGGTACAATGAGCAGTTCTTC. Its translation: CASSPASSGGYNEQFF.

On this clone itself: Other DNA sequences in the sample encode the same CDR3. This chain uses TRBV5-4 with TRBJ2-1; 8 bases map to TRBD2. The CDR3 has 16 amino acids. Per germline, CDR1 SGHNT and CDR2 YYREEE (reference sequence). With V trimmed by 4 bases and J by 3 bases, 9 bases remained unmatched. CDR3 coding DNA: TGTGCCAGCAGCCTAAAGCGGGAGAGATACTACAATGAGCAGTTCTTC. Protein product: CASSLKRERYYNEQFF.

The chain uses TRBV30 and TRBJ2-1; perhaps TRBD2 as D (6 bases). Per germline, CDR1 GTSNPN and CDR2 SVGIG (reference sequence). There are 14 residues in the CDR3. Trimming stripped 1 base from V and 4 bases from J, with 11 bases between. CDR3 residues: CAWSALAWYNEQFF. The CDR3 coding sequence is TGTGCCTGGAGTGCACTAGCTTGGTACAATGAGCAGTTCTTC.

The J gene is TRBJ2-3, the V gene TRBV6-6; possible D gene TRBD1, 6 bases. The CDR3 extends over 16 amino acids. V was cut by 5 bases and J by 1 base, with 16 bases left in between. Germline CDR1 is MNHNY and CDR2 is SVGAGI (reference sequence). The CDR3 DNA is TGTGCCAGCAGTCCTCTACAGGGTGGGGGCACAGATACGCAGTATTTT. This sequence encodes CASSPLQGGGTDTQYF.

A word on this clone: Other nucleotide sequences in the sample specify the same CDR3. The chain carries TRBV27 and TRBJ2-7, with D uncertain. Trimming removed 2 bases at V and 2 bases at J, with 7 bases between. CDR3 length: 13 amino acids. Per germline, CDR1 MNHEY and CDR2 SMNVEV (reference sequence). CDR3 in amino acids: CASSLGKTYEQYF. The CDR3, as DNA: TGTGCCAGCAGTTTAGGTAAAACCTACGAGCAGTACTTC.

The gene calls are TRBV27 and TRBJ2-7; 8 nucleotides agree with TRBD1. The CDR3 sequence is 15 residues long. Germline CDR1 and CDR2: MNHEY and SMNVEV (reference sequence). V lost 3 bases and J lost 7; bases outside the gene matches: 11. The CDR3 region has the DNA TGTGCCAGCAGTTTTCCCGGGACAGGCCGCGGTGAGCAGTACTTC. As protein: CASSFPGTGRGEQYF.

The CDR3 region is CASKQYRDPYEQYF. CDR3 coding DNA: TGCGCCAGCAAACAGTACAGGGATCCCTACGAGCAGTACTTC. This chain links TRBV5-1 with TRBJ2-7, with D perhaps TRBD1 (6 bases). V lost 6 bases to trimming and J lost 2 bases, with 15 bases between them. This CDR3 has 14 residues. Germline-derived CDR1 and CDR2 are SGHRS and YFSETQ.

This clone was seen only once. V is TRBV4-1 and J is TRBJ2-4; no reliable D call. This CDR3 has 16 amino acids. Deletions cut 4 bases from V and 0 bases from J, with 13 bases between. Germline V gives CDR1 MGHRA, CDR2 YSYEKL. The CDR3 loop reads CASSPPGWGAKNIQYF. The CDR3 nucleotides are TGCGCCAGCAGCCCGCCGGGTTGGGGAGCCAAAAACATTCAGTACTTC.

V and J are TRBV9 and TRBJ2-1, with 11 bases that match TRBD2. The germline V gene has CDR1 SGDLS and CDR2 YYNGEE. The CDR3 consists of 16 residues. V gave up 0 bases and J gave up 7 bases; unmatched junction bases: 6. The CDR3 DNA sequence: TGTGCCAGCAGCGTAGCATTTCGGACTAGCGGGAATGAGCAGTTCTTC. It encodes CASSVAFRTSGNEQFF.

The table lists this clone with a count of one. This chain links TRBV10-3 with TRBJ2-3, with a tentative D call TRBD2 (5 bases). V lost 11 bases and J lost 8, with 20 bases in between. The CDR3 sequence is 13 residues long. The V gene's germline CDR1 is ENHRY and CDR2 SYGVKD. CDR3 DNA: TGTGCCGTACAAGAGGACTTGAGACCTACGCAGTATTTT. Translated, it gives CAVQEDLRPTQYF.

The V gene is TRBV27, the J gene TRBJ2-2, with 9 bases aligning to TRBD1. The germline CDR1 and CDR2 sequences are MNHEY and SMNVEV (reference sequence). The CDR3 covers 16 residues. V gave up 5 bases and J gave up 5 bases; unmatched junction bases: 9. The CDR3 nucleotides read TGTGCCAGCAGTGAAGCCTGGACAGGGGCGACCGGGGAGCTGTTTTTT. The encoded protein is CASSEAWTGATGELFF.

The V and J genes are TRBV7-9 and TRBJ2-7, with D uncertain. Germline V CDR1 and CDR2: SEHNR, FQNEAQ (reference sequence). V was shortened by 6 bases and J by 2 bases, with 11 bases between the two germline ends. CDR3 length: 13 residues. CDR3 sequence (DNA): TGTGCCAGCAGGTCGGACCTCACCTACGAGCAGTACTTC. It encodes CASRSDLTYEQYF.

V gene TRBV4-3 combines with J gene TRBJ1-1, with a possible D match to TRBD1 (6 bases). This CDR3 region has 19 residues. CDR1 and CDR2 (germline): LGHNA, YSLEER. V was shortened by 0 bases and J by 5 bases, with 25 bases between the two germline ends. CDR3 sequence reads: CASSQDGLGTLPPGTEAFF. CDR3 nucleotide sequence: TGCGCCAGCAGCCAAGATGGGTTGGGGACACTCCCACCAGGGACTGAAGCTTTCTTT.

This chain connects TRBV27 to TRBJ2-5; D might be TRBD2 (6 bases). The germline V and J ends were trimmed by 3 bases and 5 bases, with 13 bases remaining between them. CDR3 size: 14 residues. The V gene's germline CDR1 is MNHEY and CDR2 SMNVEV (reference sequence). The CDR3 sequence is CASSFSGAWETQYF. The CDR3 DNA sequence: TGTGCCAGCAGTTTCTCGGGAGCTTGGGAGACCCAGTACTTC.

This clone was seen a few times. V and J are TRBV6-1 and TRBJ2-4; D is undetermined. Germline V lookup: CDR1 MNHNS, CDR2 SASEGT. The V gene lost 8 bases and the J gene lost 6 bases, with 8 bases spanning the gap. The CDR3 is 11 amino acids. This CDR3 reads CASLSGNIQYF. The CDR3, as DNA: TGTGCCAGCCTGAGTGGAAACATTCAGTACTTC.

The chain uses TRBV7-6 and TRBJ1-2, with 7 bases matching TRBD1. CDR1 and CDR2 from the germline V gene are SGHVS and FNYEAQ. The junction had 7 bases not matched to a gene; V was cut back by 6 bases and J by 6 bases. This CDR3 comprises 13 residues. CDR3 sequence: CASRPQGGDGYTF. CDR3 nucleotide sequence: TGTGCCAGCAGACCGCAGGGGGGGGATGGCTACACCTTC.

A word on this clone: The identical CDR3 is also encoded by other nucleotide sequences in the sample. The chain combines TRBV13 with TRBJ2-7; D not resolved. The CDR3 is made up of 12 amino acids. V shed 5 bases and J shed 1 base, with 6 bases lying between them. The V gene's germline CDR1 is PRHDT and CDR2 FYEKMQ (reference sequence). In nucleotides, the CDR3 is TGTGCCAGCAGCCTAAAATCCTACGAGCAGTACTTC. This encodes CASSLKSYEQYF.